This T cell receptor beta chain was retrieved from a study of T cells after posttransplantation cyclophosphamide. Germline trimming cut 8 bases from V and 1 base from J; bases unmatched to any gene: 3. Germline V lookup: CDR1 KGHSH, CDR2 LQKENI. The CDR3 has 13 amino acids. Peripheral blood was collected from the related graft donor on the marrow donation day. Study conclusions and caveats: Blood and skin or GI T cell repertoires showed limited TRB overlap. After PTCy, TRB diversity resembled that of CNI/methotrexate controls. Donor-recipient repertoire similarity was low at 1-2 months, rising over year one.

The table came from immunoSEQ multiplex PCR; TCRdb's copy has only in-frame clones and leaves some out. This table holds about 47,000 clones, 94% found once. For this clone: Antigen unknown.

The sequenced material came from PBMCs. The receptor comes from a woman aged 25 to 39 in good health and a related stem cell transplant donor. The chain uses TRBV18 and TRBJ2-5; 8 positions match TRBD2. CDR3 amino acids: CASARGGQETQYF. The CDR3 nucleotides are TGTGCCAGCGCTCGGGGGGGCCAAGAGACCCAGTACTTC.